These 2 T cell receptor beta chains were all obtained from the same sample, sequenced in a study of regulatory T cells in long-lasting Graves disease (dated by TCRdb to 2020 to 2022). According to the study, the label for this sample's time point signals: newly diagnosed GD, antithyroid drugs for less than 3 months. For both TCR sequencing and RNA sequencing, RNA was extracted from PBMCs in TRIzol. Library prep was done by multiplex PCR. For sequencing, an Illumina HiSeq 4000 was employed. To build TCR beta libraries, CDR3 regions were amplified by Arm-PCR using iRepertoire HTBI primers. Using fastp at Q25 and MiXCR, TCRdb reprocessed the public reads and kept productive beta chains. Each record represents a unique CDR3 protein, reported with the most common genes and DNA among its rows. Present in this sample are hundreds of thousands of distinct CDR3 sequences, more than 10% of which were seen just once. The biggest ten clones account for 7.5% to 9% of the sample.

The sample was also reused in another study, on T cells in Graves' hyperthyroidism and ophthalmopathy.

The specimen was peripheral blood mononuclear cells (PBMCs), collected at new diagnosis, from a patient treated with antithyroid drugs. The receptor set was obtained from a woman in her 30s with Graves disease. Donor details come from another sample of the same person, matched by shared clones.

This clonotype was seen many times. The V gene is TRBV9, the J gene TRBJ2-3, with D unresolved. Trimming took 1 base from V and 0 from J, leaving 9 bases between them. The CDR3 has 15 amino acids. Germline V lookup: CDR1 SGDLS, CDR2 YYNGEE. The CDR3 sequence: CASSVLGTSTDTQYF. CDR3 nucleotide sequence: TGTGCCAGCAGCGTACTGGGAACTAGCACAGATACGCAGTATTTT.

Regarding this clonotype: A much larger clonotype is one base distant, so this may be a read error. The final CDR3 position lacks the conserved phenylalanine or tryptophan, pointing to a likely read error. Written as DNA, the CDR3 is TGTGCCAGACACCACAGACCGGGACTAGGCCACTACGAGCAGTACTCC. This encodes CARHHRPGLGHYEQYS. The V call is TRBV6-2 or TRBV6-3, the J call TRBJ2-7, with 8 positions matching TRBD2. This CDR3 has 16 amino acids. After removal of 9 bases from V and 3 bases from J, the junction contained 16 bases not matched to a gene. Germline V gene data show CDR1 as MNHEY and CDR2 as SVGEGT.